This TCR beta chain derives from a study of blood T cell repertoires in COVID-19. The V gene's germline CDR1 is GTSNPN and CDR2 SVGIG (reference sequence). V dropped 1 base and J dropped 7 bases, with 11 bases sitting between them. The CDR3 loop spans 13 amino acids. Authors' processing steps: Reference gene primer amplification gave estimated nucleated cell counts. Method: immunoSEQ multiplex PCR; TCRdb's copy keeps in-frame clones and lacks some. V, J and clone size derive from that table, while D and trimming were established from the DNA sequence. The table shows 80,000 to 95,000 clones, with 75% occurring only once.

The V call is TRBV30, the J call TRBJ1-5; D unclear. This receptor was taken from a woman between 45 and 60 years old with acute or convalescent COVID-19. Sequencing was performed on peripheral blood. The CDR3 sequence is CAWSAGVSQPQHF. The CDR3 coding sequence is TGTGCCTGGAGTGCGGGAGTGAGCCAGCCCCAGCATTTT. Complete variable domain (other parts from reference TRBV30 and TRBJ1-5): SQTIHQWPATLVQPVGSPLSLECTVEGTSNPNLYWYRQAAGRGLQLLFYSVGIGQISSEVPQNLSASRPQDRQFILSSKKLLLSDSGFYLCAWSAGVSQPQHFGDGTRLSIL.